This T cell receptor (beta chain) was retrieved from a study of T cell changes during pregnancy in multiple sclerosis. CDR1 and CDR2 from the germline V gene are SGDLS and YYNGEE. This CDR3 comprises 13 residues. The ends were cut back, 0 bases at V and 6 bases at J, with 9 bases in the middle. Measured with immunoSEQ multiplex PCR; TCRdb has only the in-frame clones, and not every one. Counted here are fewer than 15,000 clones, 70% to 90% occurring once; the ten biggest clones make up about a fifth. The V gene is TRBV9, the J gene TRBJ1-2, with TRBD1 as a possible D gene (5 bases). The source of this sequence is a female donor with multiple sclerosis, enrolled in a pregnancy study. Material: CD8+ T cells from peripheral blood mononuclear cells, obtained in the first trimester of pregnancy. The CDR3 bases are TGTGCCAGCAGCGTAGAACCGGGGGATGGCTACACCTTC. This encodes CASSVEPGDGYTF.